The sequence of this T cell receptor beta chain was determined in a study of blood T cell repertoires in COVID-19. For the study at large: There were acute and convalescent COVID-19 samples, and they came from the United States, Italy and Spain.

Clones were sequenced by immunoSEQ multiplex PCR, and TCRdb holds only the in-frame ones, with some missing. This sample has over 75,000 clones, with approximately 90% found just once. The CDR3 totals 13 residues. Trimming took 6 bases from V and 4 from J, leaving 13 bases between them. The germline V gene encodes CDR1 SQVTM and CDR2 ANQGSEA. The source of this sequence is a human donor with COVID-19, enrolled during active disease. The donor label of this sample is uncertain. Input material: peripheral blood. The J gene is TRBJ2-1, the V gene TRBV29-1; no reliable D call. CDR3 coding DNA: TGCAGCGTCCTCAGAACTACTTACAATGAGCAGTTCTTC. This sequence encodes CSVLRTTYNEQFF.